This T cell receptor beta chain was identified in a study of blood T cell repertoires in COVID-19. The germline gives CDR1 LNHDA, CDR2 SQIVND (reference sequence). The V gene lost 3 bases and the J gene lost 2 bases, with 14 bases spanning the gap. This CDR3 contains 15 residues. Self-reported history from a screening survey and questionnaire set each donor's cohort. Sequencing used immunoSEQ multiplex PCR; TCRdb keeps in-frame clones, though not all of them. Of 250,000 to 300,000 clones listed, approximately 90% are singletons. The sequence was collected from a man aged 35 to 55 who had recovered from COVID-19. This chain connects TRBV19 to TRBJ2-7; D is perhaps TRBD2 (5 bases). What was sequenced was PBMCs or T cells enriched from blood (not recorded which). The CDR3 DNA reads TGTGCCAGTAGTATTCTTCTAGCTAACGCCTACGAGCAGTACTTC. This codes for CASSILLANAYEQYF.